This is a list of T cell receptor beta chains from one sample in a study of OX40 agonist ivuxolimab in advanced cancers. The protocol was immunoSEQ multiplex PCR, while the TCRdb copy is restricted to in-frame clones and leaves out a portion. The sample has about 15,000 clones, under 65% seen once. The sample consisted of CD4+ or CD8+ T cells sorted from blood, taken in a trial of the OX40 agonist ivuxolimab. These receptors were collected from an adult with an advanced solid tumor such as melanoma, head and neck, liver or kidney cancer. CDR3s include the opening cysteine and the closing phenylalanine or tryptophan. D genes are given only for firm matches. Clone size is shown for a subset of rows, as once, few, many or a class of expanded clone.

clone size: few; D gene: -; J gene: TRBJ1-1; V gene: TRBV6-5; CDR3 protein: CASSLSNTEAFF; CDR3 DNA: TGTGCCAGCAGTTTGTCGAACACTGAAGCTTTCTTT
clone size: -; D gene: -; J gene: TRBJ2-6; V gene: TRBV2; CDR3 protein: CASRTLSGANVLTF; CDR3 DNA: TGTGCCAGCAGGACCCTCTCTGGGGCCAACGTCCTGACTTTC
clone size: -; D gene: TRBD1; J gene: TRBJ2-5; V gene: TRBV10-3; CDR3 protein: CASGTGGYQETQYF; CDR3 DNA: TGTGCCAGTGGGACAGGGGGATACCAAGAGACCCAGTACTTC
clone size: -; D gene: -; J gene: TRBJ1-4; V gene: TRBV11-2; CDR3 protein: CASSLEAGYEKLFF; CDR3 DNA: TGTGCCAGCAGCTTAGAGGCAGGGTATGAAAAACTGTTTTTT
clone size: -; D gene: TRBD2; J gene: TRBJ2-1; V gene: TRBV5-1; CDR3 protein: CASSSSGLADALIEQFF; CDR3 DNA: TGCGCCAGCAGCTCATCCGGACTAGCGGACGCCTTAATCGAGCAGTTCTTC
clone size: -; D gene: -; J gene: TRBJ1-2; V gene: TRBV13; CDR3 protein: CASRSAMQEDYGYTF; CDR3 DNA: TGTGCCAGCAGATCCGCAATGCAGGAAGACTATGGCTACACCTTC
clone size: -; D gene: TRBD2; J gene: TRBJ2-1; V gene: TRBV11-2; CDR3 protein: CASSSGGYMGEQFF; CDR3 DNA: TGTGCCAGCAGTAGCGGGGGCTACATGGGGGAGCAGTTCTTC
clone size: medium-sized; D gene: -; J gene: TRBJ1-5; V gene: TRBV2; CDR3 protein: CASSSFNQPQHF; CDR3 DNA: TGTGCCAGCAGTTCCTTTAATCAGCCCCAGCATTTT
clone size: -; D gene: TRBD1; J gene: TRBJ1-2; V gene: TRBV19; CDR3 protein: CASNGPGQAGGYTF; CDR3 DNA: TGTGCCAGTAACGGGCCTGGACAGGCGGGAGGCTACACCTTC
clone size: -; D gene: -; J gene: TRBJ1-1; V gene: TRBV27; CDR3 protein: CASRQNTEAFF; CDR3 DNA: TGTGCGTCTCGGCAGAACACTGAAGCTTTCTTT
clone size: -; D gene: -; J gene: TRBJ1-4; V gene: TRBV29-1; CDR3 protein: CSARNTEKLFF; CDR3 DNA: TGCAGCGCGCGTAATACGGAAAAACTGTTTTTT
clone size: -; D gene: -; J gene: TRBJ1-3; V gene: TRBV27; CDR3 protein: CASSQYTGVGNTIYF; CDR3 DNA: TGTGCCAGCAGTCAGTATACAGGTGTCGGAAACACCATATATTTT
clone size: once; D gene: -; J gene: TRBJ2-7; V gene: TRBV4-3; CDR3 protein: CASSQGTNSYEQYF; CDR3 DNA: TGCGCCAGCAGCCAAGGGACTAACTCCTACGAGCAGTACTTC
clone size: medium-sized; D gene: -; J gene: TRBJ1-1; V gene: TRBV11-2; CDR3 protein: CASSLLVLNTEAFF; CDR3 DNA: TGTGCCAGCAGCTTACTGGTATTGAACACTGAAGCTTTCTTT
clone size: -; D gene: -; J gene: TRBJ1-2; V gene: TRBV4-1; CDR3 protein: CASSQSQGFHGYTF; CDR3 DNA: TGCGCCAGCAGCCAATCACAGGGCTTCCATGGCTACACCTTC
clone size: few; D gene: -; J gene: TRBJ1-6; V gene: TRBV7-6; CDR3 protein: CASSPEAGWGSPLHF; CDR3 DNA: TGTGCCAGCAGCCCAGAGGCAGGGTGGGGTTCACCCCTCCACTTT
clone size: -; D gene: -; J gene: TRBJ2-3; V gene: TRBV4-2; CDR3 protein: CASSQDGTDTQYF; CDR3 DNA: TGTGCCAGCAGCCAAGATGGAACAGATACGCAGTATTTT
clone size: -; D gene: TRBD1; J gene: TRBJ1-2; V gene: TRBV7-9; CDR3 protein: CASSLPTGSNGYTF; CDR3 DNA: TGTGCCAGCAGCTTACCGACAGGGAGTAATGGCTACACCTTC
clone size: -; D gene: TRBD2; J gene: TRBJ2-7; V gene: TRBV5-6; CDR3 protein: CASSLAGASYEQYF; CDR3 DNA: TGTGCCAGCAGCCTAGCGGGGGCCTCCTACGAGCAGTACTTC
clone size: -; D gene: -; J gene: TRBJ2-5; V gene: TRBV4-1; CDR3 protein: CASSQEYPERGETQYF; CDR3 DNA: TGCGCCAGCAGCCAAGAGTATCCAGAAAGGGGAGAGACCCAGTACTTC
clone size: -; D gene: -; J gene: TRBJ2-1; V gene: TRBV7-8; CDR3 protein: CASSLPPYNEQFF; CDR3 DNA: TGTGCCAGCAGCTTACCCCCCTACAATGAGCAGTTCTTC
clone size: -; D gene: -; J gene: TRBJ1-1; V gene: TRBV18; CDR3 protein: CASSPPRSRAEAFF; CDR3 DNA: TGTGCCAGCTCACCTCCCCGGTCCCGAGCTGAAGCTTTCTTT
clone size: -; D gene: TRBD1; J gene: TRBJ2-7; V gene: TRBV6-5; CDR3 protein: CASRVGQGGYEQYF; CDR3 DNA: TGTGCGAGCCGGGTGGGACAGGGGGGTTACGAGCAGTACTTC
clone size: -; D gene: TRBD1; J gene: TRBJ1-2; V gene: TRBV7-9; CDR3 protein: CASSLENRDRFLYGYTF; CDR3 DNA: TGTGCCAGCAGCTTGGAAAACCGGGACAGGTTCCTCTATGGCTACACCTTC
clone size: -; D gene: -; J gene: TRBJ2-5; V gene: TRBV7-9; CDR3 protein: CASSLVRPSETQYF; CDR3 DNA: TGTGCCAGCAGCTTAGTGCGCCCCTCGGAGACCCAGTACTTC
clone size: -; D gene: -; J gene: TRBJ2-3; V gene: TRBV7-9; CDR3 protein: CASSWSGDTQYF; CDR3 DNA: TGTGCCAGCAGCTGGTCGGGGGATACGCAGTATTTT
clone size: few; D gene: -; J gene: TRBJ1-5; V gene: TRBV6-5; CDR3 protein: CATQRGRGQPQHF; CDR3 DNA: TGTGCCACTCAGCGGGGGCGCGGTCAGCCCCAGCATTTT
clone size: -; D gene: TRBD1; J gene: TRBJ2-2; V gene: TRBV11-2; CDR3 protein: CASSTYENRGHGELFF; CDR3 DNA: TGTGCCAGCAGTACCTATGAGAACAGGGGGCACGGGGAGCTGTTTTTT
clone size: -; D gene: -; J gene: TRBJ1-2; V gene: TRBV14; CDR3 protein: CASSGHKGRAPNYGYTF; CDR3 DNA: TGTGCCAGCAGCGGGCACAAAGGTAGAGCTCCCAACTATGGCTACACCTTC
clone size: few; D gene: TRBD1; J gene: TRBJ2-2; V gene: TRBV7-6; CDR3 protein: CASSQPGTENTGELFF; CDR3 DNA: TGTGCCAGCAGCCAACCCGGGACAGAAAACACCGGGGAGCTGTTTTTT
clone size: -; D gene: -; J gene: TRBJ2-2; V gene: TRBV6-5; CDR3 protein: CASRPGGATGELFF; CDR3 DNA: TGTGCCAGCAGACCGGGGGGCGCCACCGGGGAGCTGTTTTTT
clone size: -; D gene: -; J gene: TRBJ2-7; V gene: TRBV7-2; CDR3 protein: CASSLVARHEQYF; CDR3 DNA: TGTGCCAGCAGCTTAGTAGCGCGCCACGAGCAGTACTTC
clone size: -; D gene: -; J gene: TRBJ2-7; V gene: TRBV9; CDR3 protein: CASSASIDSSYEQYF; CDR3 DNA: TGTGCCAGCAGCGCAAGCATAGACAGTTCCTACGAGCAGTACTTC
clone size: few; D gene: -; J gene: TRBJ1-6; V gene: TRBV2; CDR3 protein: CASRRAIDSNNSPLHF; CDR3 DNA: TGTGCCAGCAGGAGGGCCATAGACAGCAATAATTCACCCCTCCACTTT
clone size: -; D gene: -; J gene: TRBJ1-1; V gene: TRBV27; CDR3 protein: CASFGFEAFF; CDR3 DNA: TGTGCCAGCTTTGGGTTCGAAGCTTTCTTT